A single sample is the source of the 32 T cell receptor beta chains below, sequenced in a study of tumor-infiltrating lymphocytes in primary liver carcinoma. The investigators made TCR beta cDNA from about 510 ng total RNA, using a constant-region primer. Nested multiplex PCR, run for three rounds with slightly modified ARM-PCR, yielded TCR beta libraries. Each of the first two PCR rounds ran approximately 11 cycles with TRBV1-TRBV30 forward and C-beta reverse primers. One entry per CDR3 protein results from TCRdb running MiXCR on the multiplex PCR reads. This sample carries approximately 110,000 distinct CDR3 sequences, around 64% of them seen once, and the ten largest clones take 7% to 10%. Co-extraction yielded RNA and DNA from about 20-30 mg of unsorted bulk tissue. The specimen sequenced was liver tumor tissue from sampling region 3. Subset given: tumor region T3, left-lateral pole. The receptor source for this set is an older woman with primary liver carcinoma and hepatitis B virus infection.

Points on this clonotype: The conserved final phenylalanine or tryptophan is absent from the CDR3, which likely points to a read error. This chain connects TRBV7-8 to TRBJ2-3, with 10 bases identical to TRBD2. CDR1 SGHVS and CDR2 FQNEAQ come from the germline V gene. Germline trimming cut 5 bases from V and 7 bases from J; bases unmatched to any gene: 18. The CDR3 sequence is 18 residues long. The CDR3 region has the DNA TGTGCCAGCAGCCCTTTAGCGGGAGGCCCATACGGTAGGAATACGCAGTATCTT. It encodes CASSPLAGGPYGRNTQYL.

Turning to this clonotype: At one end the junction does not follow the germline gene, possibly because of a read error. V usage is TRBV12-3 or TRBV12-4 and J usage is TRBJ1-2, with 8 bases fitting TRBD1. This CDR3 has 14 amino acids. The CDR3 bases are TGTGCCGGCAGTTTCGACAGGGGTGACTATGGCTACACCTTC. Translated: CAGSFDRGDYGYTF.

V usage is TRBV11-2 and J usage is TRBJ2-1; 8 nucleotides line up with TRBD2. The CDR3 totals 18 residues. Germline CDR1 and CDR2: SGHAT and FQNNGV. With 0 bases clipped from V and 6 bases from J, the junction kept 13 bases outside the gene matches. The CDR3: CASSLDWVSLAGPNEQFF. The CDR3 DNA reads TGTGCCAGCAGCTTAGATTGGGTCAGTCTAGCGGGTCCCAATGAGCAGTTCTTC. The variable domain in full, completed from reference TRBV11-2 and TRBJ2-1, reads EAGVAQSPRYKIIEKRQSVAFWCNPISGHATLYWYQQILGQGPKLLIQFQNNGVVDDSQLPKDRFSAERLKGVDSTLKIQPAKLEDSAVYLCASSLDWVSLAGPNEQFFGPGTRLTVL.

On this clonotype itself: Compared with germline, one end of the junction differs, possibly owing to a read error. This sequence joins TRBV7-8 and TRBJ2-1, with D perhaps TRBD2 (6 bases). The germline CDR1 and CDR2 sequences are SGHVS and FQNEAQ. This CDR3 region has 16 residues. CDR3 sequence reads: CASSLELAGSWDDQFF. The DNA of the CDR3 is TGTGCCAGCAGCTTAGAACTAGCAGGATCCTGGGATGATCAGTTCTTC.

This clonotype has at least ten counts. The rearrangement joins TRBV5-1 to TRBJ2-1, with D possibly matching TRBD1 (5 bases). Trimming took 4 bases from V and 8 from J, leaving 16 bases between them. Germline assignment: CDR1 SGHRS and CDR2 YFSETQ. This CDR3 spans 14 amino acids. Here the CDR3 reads CASSPERGSDEQFF. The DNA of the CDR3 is TGCGCCAGCAGCCCTGAAAGGGGTTCGGATGAGCAGTTCTTC.

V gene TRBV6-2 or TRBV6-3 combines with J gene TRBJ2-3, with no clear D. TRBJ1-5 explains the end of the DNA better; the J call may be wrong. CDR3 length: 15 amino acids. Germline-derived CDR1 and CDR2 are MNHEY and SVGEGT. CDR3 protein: CASSYGKAGVDMQHF. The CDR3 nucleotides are TGTGCCAGCAGTTATGGAAAGGCGGGAGTTGATATGCAGCATTTT.

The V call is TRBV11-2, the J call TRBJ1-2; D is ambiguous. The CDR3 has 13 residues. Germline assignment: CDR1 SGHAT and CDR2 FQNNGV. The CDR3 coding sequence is TGTACCGGCAGCTTAGGCATGTATCTAGGCTACACCTTC. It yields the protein CTGSLGMYLGYTF.

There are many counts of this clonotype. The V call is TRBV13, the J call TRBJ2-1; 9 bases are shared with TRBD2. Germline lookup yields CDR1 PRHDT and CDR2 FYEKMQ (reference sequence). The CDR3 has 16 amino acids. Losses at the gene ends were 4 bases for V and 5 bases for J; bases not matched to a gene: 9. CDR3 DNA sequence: TGTGCCAGCAGCTGGGGACTAGCAAGTGGGAACAATGAGCAGTTCTTC. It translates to CASSWGLASGNNEQFF.

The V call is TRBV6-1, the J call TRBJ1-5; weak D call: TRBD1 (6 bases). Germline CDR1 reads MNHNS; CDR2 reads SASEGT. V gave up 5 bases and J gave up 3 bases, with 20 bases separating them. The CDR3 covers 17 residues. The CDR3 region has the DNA TGTGCCAGCAGTTTTATGGATGCTACAGGGCTCAATCAGCCCCAGCATTTT. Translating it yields CASSFMDATGLNQPQHF.

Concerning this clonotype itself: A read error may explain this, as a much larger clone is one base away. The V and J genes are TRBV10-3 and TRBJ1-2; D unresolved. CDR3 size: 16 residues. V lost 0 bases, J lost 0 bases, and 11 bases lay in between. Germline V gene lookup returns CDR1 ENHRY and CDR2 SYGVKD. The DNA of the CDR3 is TGTGCCATCAGTGAGTCGGGGAGAGGATCTAACTATGGCTACACCTTC. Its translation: CAISESGRGSNYGYTF.

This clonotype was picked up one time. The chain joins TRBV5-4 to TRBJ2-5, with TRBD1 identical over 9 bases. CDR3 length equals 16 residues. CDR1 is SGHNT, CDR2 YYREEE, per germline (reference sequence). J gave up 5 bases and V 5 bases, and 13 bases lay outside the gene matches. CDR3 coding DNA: TGTGCCAGCAGTCTCTGGACAGGGGATCTCGGTGAGACCCAGTACTTC. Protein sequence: CASSLWTGDLGETQYF. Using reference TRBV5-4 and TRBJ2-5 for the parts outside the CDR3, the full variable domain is ETGVTQSPTHLIKTRGQQVTLRCSSQSGHNTVSWYQQALGQGPQFIFQYYREEENGRGNFPPRFSGLQFPNYSSELNVNALELDDSALYLCASSLWTGDLGETQYFGPGTRLLVL.

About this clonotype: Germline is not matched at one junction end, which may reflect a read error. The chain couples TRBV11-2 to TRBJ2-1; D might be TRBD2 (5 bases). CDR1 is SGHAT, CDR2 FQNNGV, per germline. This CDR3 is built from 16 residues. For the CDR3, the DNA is TGTGCCAGCAGCCCCGGCGACGCGGGCCGGTACAATGAGCAGTCCTTC. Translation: CASSPGDAGRYNEQSF.

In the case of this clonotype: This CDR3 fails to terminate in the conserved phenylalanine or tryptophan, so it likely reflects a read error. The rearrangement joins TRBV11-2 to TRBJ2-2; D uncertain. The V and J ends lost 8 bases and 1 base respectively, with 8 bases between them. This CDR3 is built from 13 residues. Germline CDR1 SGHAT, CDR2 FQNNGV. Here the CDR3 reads CASGARNTGELFI. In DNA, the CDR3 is TGTGCCAGCGGAGCTAGGAACACCGGGGAGCTGTTTATT.

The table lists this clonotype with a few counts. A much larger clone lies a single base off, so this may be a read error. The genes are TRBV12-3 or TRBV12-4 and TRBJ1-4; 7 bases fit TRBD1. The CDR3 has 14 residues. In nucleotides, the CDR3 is TGTGCCAGCAGTCAGGGGGTTACTAATGAAGAACTGTTTTTT. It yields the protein CASSQGVTNEELFF.

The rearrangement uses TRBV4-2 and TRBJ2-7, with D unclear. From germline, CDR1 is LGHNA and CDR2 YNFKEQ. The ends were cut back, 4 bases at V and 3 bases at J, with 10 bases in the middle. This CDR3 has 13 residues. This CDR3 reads CASSPCLLYEQYF. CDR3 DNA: TGTGCCAGCAGCCCCTGCTTACTCTACGAGCAGTACTTC.

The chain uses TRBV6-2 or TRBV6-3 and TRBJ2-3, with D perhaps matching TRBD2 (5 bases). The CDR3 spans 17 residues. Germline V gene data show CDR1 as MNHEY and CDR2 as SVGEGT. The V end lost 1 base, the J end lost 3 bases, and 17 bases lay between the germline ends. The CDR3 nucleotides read TGTGCCAGCAGTTACTATTCTGGAGCCCGAGGGACAGATACGCAGTATTTT. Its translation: CASSYYSGARGTDTQYF.

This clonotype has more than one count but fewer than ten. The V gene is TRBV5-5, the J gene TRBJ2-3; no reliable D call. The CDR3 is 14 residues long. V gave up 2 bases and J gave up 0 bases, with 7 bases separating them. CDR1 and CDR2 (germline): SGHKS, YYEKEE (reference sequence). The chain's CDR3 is CASSLTGSTDTQYF. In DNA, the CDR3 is TGTGCCAGCAGCTTAACCGGGAGCACAGATACGCAGTATTTT.

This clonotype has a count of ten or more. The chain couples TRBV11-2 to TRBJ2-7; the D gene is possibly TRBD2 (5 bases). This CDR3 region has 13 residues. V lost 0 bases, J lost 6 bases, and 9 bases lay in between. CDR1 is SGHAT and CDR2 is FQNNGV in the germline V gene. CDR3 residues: CASSLESRAEQYF. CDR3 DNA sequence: TGTGCCAGCAGCTTAGAGTCGAGGGCCGAGCAGTACTTC.

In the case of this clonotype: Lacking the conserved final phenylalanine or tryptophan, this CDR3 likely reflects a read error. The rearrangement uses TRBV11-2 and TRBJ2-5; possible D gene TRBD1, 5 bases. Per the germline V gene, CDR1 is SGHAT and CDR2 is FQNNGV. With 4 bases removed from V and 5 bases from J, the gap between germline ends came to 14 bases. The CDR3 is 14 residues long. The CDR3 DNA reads TGTGCCAGCAGCTCAATGACAGCTGTCGAGACCCAGTACTAC. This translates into CASSSMTAVETQYY.

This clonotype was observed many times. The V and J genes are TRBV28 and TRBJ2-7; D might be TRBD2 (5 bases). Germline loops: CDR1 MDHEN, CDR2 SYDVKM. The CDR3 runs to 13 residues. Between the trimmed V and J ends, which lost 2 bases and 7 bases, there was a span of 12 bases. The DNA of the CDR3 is TGTGCCAGCAGTTTACCCGGGTCGGGGGAGCAGTACTTC. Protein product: CASSLPGSGEQYF. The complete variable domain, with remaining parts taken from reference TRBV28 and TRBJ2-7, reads DVKVTQSSRYLVKRTGEKVFLECVQDMDHENMFWYRQDPGLGLRLIYFSYDVKMKEKGDIPEGYSVSREKKERFSLILESASTNQTSMYLCASSLPGSGEQYFGPGTRLTVT.

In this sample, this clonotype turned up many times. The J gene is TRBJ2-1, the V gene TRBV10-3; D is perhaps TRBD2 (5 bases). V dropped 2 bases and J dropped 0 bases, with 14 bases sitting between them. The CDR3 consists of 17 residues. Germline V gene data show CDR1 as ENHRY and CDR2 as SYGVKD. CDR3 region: CAISEVTSRSSYNEQFF. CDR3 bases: TGTGCCATCAGTGAGGTTACTAGTCGCAGCTCCTACAATGAGCAGTTCTTC.

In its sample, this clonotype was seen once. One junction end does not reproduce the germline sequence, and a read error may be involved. The CDR3 DNA sequence: TGTACCTGGACCCTCCGGGACAGAGGGCTTTACGAGCAGTACTTC. It specifies CTWTLRDRGLYEQYF. The chain couples TRBV30 to TRBJ2-7, with TRBD1 identical over 7 bases. This CDR3 comprises 15 residues. Germline values: CDR1 GTSNPN, CDR2 SVGIG (reference sequence).

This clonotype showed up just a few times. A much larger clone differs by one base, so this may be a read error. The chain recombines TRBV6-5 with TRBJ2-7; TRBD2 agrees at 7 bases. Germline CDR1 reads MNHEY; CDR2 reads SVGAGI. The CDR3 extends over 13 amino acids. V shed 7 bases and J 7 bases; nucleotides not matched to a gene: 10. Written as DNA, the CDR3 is TGTGCCAGCAATACTCGGGACTATCCTGAGCAGTACTTC. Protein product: CASNTRDYPEQYF.

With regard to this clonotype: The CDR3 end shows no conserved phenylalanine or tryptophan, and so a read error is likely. Here the CDR3 reads CANSYSHDLGETQYY. CDR3 nucleotide sequence: TGTGCCAACAGTTACTCTCATGACCTCGGGGAGACCCAGTACTAC. J is TRBJ2-5 and V is TRBV6-5; D remains unclear. Germline-derived CDR1 and CDR2 are MNHEY and SVGAGI. CDR3 length: 15 amino acids.

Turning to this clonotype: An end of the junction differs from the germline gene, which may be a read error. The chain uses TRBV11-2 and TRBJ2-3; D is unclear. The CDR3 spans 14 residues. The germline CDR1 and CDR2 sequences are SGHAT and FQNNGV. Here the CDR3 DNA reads TGTGGCAGCAGCTTAGAAGTCGGTCGAGATACGCAGTATTTT. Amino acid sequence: CGSSLEVGRDTQYF. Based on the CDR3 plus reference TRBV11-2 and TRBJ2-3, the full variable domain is EAGVAQSPRYKIIEKRQSVAFWCNPISGHATLYWYQQILGQGPKLLIQFQNNGVVDDSQLPKDRFSAERLKGVDSTLKIQPAKLEDSAVYLCGSSLEVGRDTQYFGPGTRLTVL.

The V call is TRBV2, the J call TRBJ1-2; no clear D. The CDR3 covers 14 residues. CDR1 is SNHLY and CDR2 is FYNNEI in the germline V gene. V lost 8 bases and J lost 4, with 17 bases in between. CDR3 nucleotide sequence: TGTGCCAGCCACCGTTCCGGTGGTGGCTATGGCTACACCTTC. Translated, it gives CASHRSGGGYGYTF.

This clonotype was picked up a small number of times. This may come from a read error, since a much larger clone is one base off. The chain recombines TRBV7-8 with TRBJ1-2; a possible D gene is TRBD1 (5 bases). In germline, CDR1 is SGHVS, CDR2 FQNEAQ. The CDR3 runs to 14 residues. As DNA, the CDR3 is TGTGGCAGCAGCTTAGACAGTGGAAACTATGGCTACACCTTC. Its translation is CGSSLDSGNYGYTF.

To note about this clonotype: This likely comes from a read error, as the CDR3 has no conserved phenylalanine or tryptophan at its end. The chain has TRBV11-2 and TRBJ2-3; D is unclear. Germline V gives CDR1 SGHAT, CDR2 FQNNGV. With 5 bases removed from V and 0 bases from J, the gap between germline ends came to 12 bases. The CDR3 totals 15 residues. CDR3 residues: CASSPISPSTDTQYL. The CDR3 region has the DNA TGTGCCAGCAGCCCCATCTCTCCTAGCACAGATACGCAGTATTTA.

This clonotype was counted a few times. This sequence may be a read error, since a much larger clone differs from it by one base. The DNA of the CDR3 is TGTGTCAGCAGAAAGTCACAGGGGGCAGGACAGCCCCAGCATTTT. This codes for CVSRKSQGAGQPQHF. The chain joins TRBV28 to TRBJ1-5, with 9 bases identical to TRBD1. Germline V gives CDR1 MDHEN, CDR2 SYDVKM. The CDR3 totals 15 residues. The full variable domain, rest sourced from reference TRBV28 and TRBJ1-5, is DVKVTQSSRYLVKRTGEKVFLECVQDMDHENMFWYRQDPGLGLRLIYFSYDVKMKEKGDIPEGYSVSREKKERFSLILESASTNQTSMYLCVSRKSQGAGQPQHFGDGTRLSIL.

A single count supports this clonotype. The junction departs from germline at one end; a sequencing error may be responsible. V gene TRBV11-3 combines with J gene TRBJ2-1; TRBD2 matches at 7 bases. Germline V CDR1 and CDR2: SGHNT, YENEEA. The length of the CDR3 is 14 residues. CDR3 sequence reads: CASSSERDYIEQFF. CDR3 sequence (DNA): TGTGCCAGCAGTTCGGAGCGGGACTACATTGAGCAGTTCTTC.

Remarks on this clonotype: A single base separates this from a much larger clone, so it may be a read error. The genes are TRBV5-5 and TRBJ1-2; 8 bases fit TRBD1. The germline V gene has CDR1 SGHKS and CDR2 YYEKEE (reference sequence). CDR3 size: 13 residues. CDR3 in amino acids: CANSIQGGYGYTF. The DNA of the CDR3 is TGTGCCAACAGCATACAGGGGGGCTATGGCTACACCTTC.

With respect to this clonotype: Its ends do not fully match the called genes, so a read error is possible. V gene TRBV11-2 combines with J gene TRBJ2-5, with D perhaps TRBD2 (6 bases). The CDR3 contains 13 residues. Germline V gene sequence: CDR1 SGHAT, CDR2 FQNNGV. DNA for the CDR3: TGTGCCAGTAGTCCCAATTTTGCGGGGACCCACTACTTC. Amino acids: CASSPNFAGTHYF.